These 12 T cell receptor beta chains share one sample of origin, sequenced in a study of cytomegalovirus exposure and HLA in healthy donors. Amplification used 60 Vbeta primers and 13 Jbeta primers. Sequenced by immunoSEQ multiplex PCR; TCRdb stores in-frame clones only, minus some. The sample includes 65,000 to 90,000 clones. Sequenced: PBMCs. These receptors were collected from a man aged 40-55 years in good health and CMV-seronegative.

The chain has TRBV30 and TRBJ1-5, with D possibly being TRBD1 (5 bases). Trimming left V 2 bases short and J 0 bases short, with 14 bases between. Per germline, CDR1 GTSNPN and CDR2 SVGIG (reference sequence). The CDR3 spans 16 residues. CDR3 nucleotides: TGTGCCTGGAGTCCGGCCCCCGGGGGTAGCAATCAGCCCCAGCATTTT. It is translated as CAWSPAPGGSNQPQHF.

The chain joins TRBV28 to TRBJ2-3, with D tentatively TRBD1 (6 bases). V was clipped by 7 bases and J by 1 base, with 9 bases between them. This CDR3 is built from 13 residues. From germline, CDR1 is MDHEN and CDR2 SYDVKM. The DNA for the CDR3 is TGTGCCAGCACCTCAGGGGGCACAGATACGCAGTATTTT. Protein product: CASTSGGTDTQYF. Using reference TRBV28 and TRBJ2-3 for the parts outside the CDR3, the full variable domain is DVKVTQSSRYLVKRTGEKVFLECVQDMDHENMFWYRQDPGLGLRLIYFSYDVKMKEKGDIPEGYSVSREKKERFSLILESASTNQTSMYLCASTSGGTDTQYFGPGTRLTVL.

The chain recombines TRBV4-2 with TRBJ2-7; TRBD2 agrees at 8 bases. The DNA end favors TRBJ2-5, so the J call may be wrong. The CDR3 is 15 amino acids. Per germline, CDR1 LGHNA and CDR2 YNFKEQ. CDR3 region: CASSQGRGDQETQYF. The CDR3 DNA follows: TGTGCCAGCAGCCAAGGGCGGGGGGACCAAGAGACCCAGTACTTC.

The chain couples TRBV4-1 to TRBJ2-1; 11 bases fit TRBD1. The junction had 3 bases not matched to a gene; V was cut back by 6 bases and J by 2 bases. Germline values: CDR1 MGHRA, CDR2 YSYEKL. CDR3 length: 15 amino acids. In DNA, the CDR3 is TGCGCCAGCAGAGGGACAGGGGGTCCCTACAATGAGCAGTTCTTC. It is translated as CASRGTGGPYNEQFF.

The gene calls are TRBV7-9 and TRBJ1-2, with 7 positions matching TRBD1. The CDR3 runs 14 residues. The J segment lost 6 bases and the V segment lost 1 base, leaving 5 bases of the junction unmatched. Germline CDR1 is SEHNR and CDR2 is FQNEAQ (reference sequence). The CDR3 DNA reads TGTGCCAGCAGCTTAGGGGCAGGGGGGAATGGCTACACCTTC. Translated, it gives CASSLGAGGNGYTF.

The chain's CDR3 is CASSEEGGQPQHF. Here the CDR3 DNA reads TGTGCCAGCAGTGAAGAAGGAGGCCAGCCCCAGCATTTT. The rearrangement uses TRBV6-1 and TRBJ1-5; D unresolved. Per germline, CDR1 MNHNS and CDR2 SASEGT. The CDR3 extends over 13 amino acids. Trimming pared 1 base from V and 7 bases from J, leaving 8 bases between.

The J gene is TRBJ2-5, the V gene TRBV4-2, with 10 bases lining up with TRBD2. This CDR3 is 15 amino acids long. The trim removed 4 bases at V and 5 bases at J, leaving 7 bases unmatched. Per germline, CDR1 LGHNA and CDR2 YNFKEQ. CDR3 sequence (DNA): TGTGCCAGCAGCCGGAATAGCGGGGGGAGGGAGACCCAGTACTTC. Translating gives CASSRNSGGRETQYF.

This clone ranks as large (0.1 to 1%) in terms of frequency. The chain is built from TRBV11-3 and TRBJ2-1; D may be TRBD2 (5 bases). This CDR3 is 14 amino acids long. Deletions cut 5 bases from V and 3 bases from J, with 11 bases between. From germline, CDR1 is SGHNT and CDR2 YENEEA. The DNA of the CDR3 is TGTGCCAGCAGCAGCGGTCTTAACTACAATGAGCAGTTCTTC. Protein sequence: CASSSGLNYNEQFF.

The rearrangement joins TRBV6-5 to TRBJ2-3; 13 bases are a match to TRBD2. V was pared by 6 bases and J by 7 bases, with 7 bases of the junction left unmatched. In germline, CDR1 is MNHEY, CDR2 SVGAGI. The CDR3 consists of 15 residues. The CDR3 here is CASRHRTSGGYTQYF. DNA of the CDR3: TGTGCCAGCAGACACCGGACTAGCGGGGGATATACGCAGTATTTT.

This chain uses TRBV19 with TRBJ1-5; no firm D call. The V end lost 7 bases, the J end lost 7 bases, and 14 bases lay between the germline ends. The CDR3 loop spans 13 amino acids. The germline CDR1 and CDR2 sequences are LNHDA and SQIVND (reference sequence). The CDR3 spells CASTTLGGQPQHF. CDR3 DNA: TGTGCCAGTACCACGCTGGGAGGCCAGCCCCAGCATTTT.

The chain employs TRBV2 and TRBJ2-7; 11 bases align to TRBD2. Germline V gene sequence: CDR1 SNHLY, CDR2 FYNNEI. V lost 7 bases and J lost 4; bases outside the gene matches: 9. The CDR3 contains 15 residues. The CDR3 DNA reads as TGTGCCAGCATCTTAAAGACTAGCGGGATTTACGAGCAGTACTTC. It specifies CASILKTSGIYEQYF.

This rearrangement joins TRBV10-3 to TRBJ2-7; 9 bases align to TRBD1. CDR3 length equals 18 residues. Per the germline V gene, CDR1 is ENHRY and CDR2 is SYGVKD. Trimming at V came to 0 bases and at J to 4 bases, leaving 13 bases not matched to a gene. CDR3 region: CAISESGGRGQGKYEQYF. DNA of the CDR3: TGTGCCATCAGTGAGTCTGGGGGCAGGGGACAGGGAAAATACGAGCAGTACTTC.